The 2 T cell receptor beta chains below all came from one sample that was sequenced in a study of blood T cell repertoires in COVID-19. Some clones are missing from TCRdb's copy, which holds only in-frame ones; the method was immunoSEQ multiplex PCR. The sample lists more than 60,000 clones; roughly 84% were seen once. The sample taken for sequencing was peripheral blood. These receptors were obtained from a man between 50 and 59 years old with acute or convalescent COVID-19.

The chain employs TRBV4-3 and TRBJ1-5; possibly TRBD1 for D (6 bases). The CDR3 runs 15 residues. The V gene lost 0 bases and the J gene lost 6 bases, with 12 bases spanning the gap. Germline CDR1 reads LGHNA; CDR2 reads YSLEER. The CDR3, as DNA: TGCGCCAGCAGCCAAGAGTCGGGCAGGGGTCAGCCCCAGCATTTT. Translated, it gives CASSQESGRGQPQHF.

For the CDR3, the DNA is TGTGCCAGCAGTTCAGGGCCCGGCACTGAAGCTTTCTTT. As protein: CASSSGPGTEAFF. The chain has TRBV27 and TRBJ1-1, with D tentatively TRBD1 (5 bases). The germline gives CDR1 MNHEY, CDR2 SMNVEV (reference sequence). V lost 4 bases to trimming and J lost 4 bases, with 10 bases between them. CDR3 length equals 13 residues.